The 8 T cell receptor beta chains given below trace back to one sample, sequenced in a study of blood T cell repertoires in COVID-19. This table comes from immunoSEQ multiplex PCR, and its TCRdb copy is limited to in-frame clones, with some not included. The data contain about 380,000 clones, 85% of them singletons. The sample was peripheral blood. These receptors came from a woman aged 18-29 years with acute or convalescent COVID-19.

The chain combines TRBV6-5 with TRBJ2-5; TRBD1 might be the D (6 bases). The V gene lost 9 bases and the J gene lost 2 bases, with 10 bases spanning the gap. CDR1 is MNHEY and CDR2 is SVGAGI in the germline V gene. The CDR3 runs 12 residues. The CDR3 bases are TGTGCCAGTTCACAGGGACAAGAGACCCAGTACTTC. This sequence encodes CASSQGQETQYF.

The V call is TRBV5-6, the J call TRBJ2-7; D possibly corresponds to TRBD1 (6 bases). Germline V gene data show CDR1 as SGHDT and CDR2 as YYEEEE. The V gene lost 6 bases and the J gene lost 7 bases, with 17 bases spanning the gap. This CDR3 has 13 amino acids. The DNA of the CDR3 is TGTGCCAGCACCTCAGGGACATTACTAGAGCAGTACTTC. It is translated as CASTSGTLLEQYF.

As to this clone: This sample also contains other DNA sequences that code for the same CDR3. The J gene is TRBJ1-6, the V gene TRBV18; D uncertain. CDR3 length: 15 residues. Deletions cut 4 bases from V and 7 bases from J, with 14 bases between. CDR1 KGHSH and CDR2 LQKENI come from the germline V gene. The CDR3 region is CASSQSEVGNSPLHF. The CDR3, as DNA: TGTGCCAGCTCACAGTCTGAGGTCGGAAATTCACCCCTCCACTTT.

The table lists this clone with a few counts. The V gene is TRBV10-3, the J gene TRBJ2-7; D is perhaps TRBD1 (5 bases). The CDR3 is made up of 12 amino acids. Germline CDR1 reads ENHRY; CDR2 reads SYGVKD. V lost 2 bases to trimming and J lost 3 bases, with 5 bases between them. For the CDR3, the DNA is TGTGCCATCAGTGAGGACAGCTACGAGCAGTACTTC. Its protein is CAISEDSYEQYF.

This chain uses TRBV2 with TRBJ1-5, with TRBD1 matching over 10 bases. Germline V CDR1 and CDR2: SNHLY, FYNNEI. The CDR3 loop spans 15 amino acids. J gave up 5 bases and V 4 bases, and 5 bases lay outside the gene matches. CDR3 in amino acids: CASSGGQGGYQPQHF. The CDR3 bases are TGTGCCAGCAGTGGAGGACAGGGGGGGTATCAGCCCCAGCATTTT. Together with reference TRBV2 and TRBJ1-5, the CDR3 gives the full variable domain: EPEVTQTPSHQVTQMGQEVILRCVPISNHLYFYWYRQILGQKVEFLVSFYNNEISEKSEIFDDQFSVERPDGSNFTLKIRSTKLEDSAMYFCASSGGQGGYQPQHFGDGTRLSIL.

The V gene is TRBV7-3, the J gene TRBJ1-1; D uncertain. This CDR3 region has 13 residues. The V and J ends lost 5 bases and 4 bases respectively, with 11 bases between them. The germline V gene encodes CDR1 SGHTA and CDR2 FQGTGA. The CDR3 region is CASSERRTTEAFF. The CDR3 nucleotides read TGTGCCAGCAGCGAGAGAAGAACCACTGAAGCTTTCTTT. The full variable domain, in which reference TRBV7-3 and TRBJ1-1 provide the parts outside the CDR3, is GAGVSQTPSNKVTEKGKYVELRCDPISGHTALYWYRQSLGQGPEFLIYFQGTGAADDSGLPNDRFFAVRPEGSVSTLKIQRTERGDSAVYLCASSERRTTEAFFGQGTRLTVV.

The CDR3: CASSAPGTSGKGKQFF. For the CDR3, the DNA is TGTGCCAGCAGCGCCCCCGGGACTAGCGGGAAGGGCAAGCAGTTCTTC. The chain links TRBV28 to TRBJ2-1, with 13 bases aligning to TRBD2. V gave up 6 bases and J gave up 11 bases; unmatched junction bases: 13. The CDR3 is 16 residues long. CDR1 is MDHEN, CDR2 SYDVKM, per germline.

V is TRBV4-1 and J is TRBJ1-4; D might be TRBD1 (5 bases). Germline V CDR1 and CDR2: MGHRA, YSYEKL. V lost 0 bases and J lost 7, with 15 bases in between. The CDR3 is 16 residues long. Here the CDR3 reads CASSQDPEQRGEKLFF. In DNA, the CDR3 is TGCGCCAGCAGCCAAGATCCCGAACAAAGGGGTGAAAAACTGTTTTTT.